This passage covers 21 T cell receptor beta chains from one sample sequenced in a study of tumor-infiltrating lymphocytes in primary liver carcinoma (dated by TCRdb to between 2016 and 2019). TCRdb lists the instrument as Illumina HiSeq 2500. A constant-region primer and ProtoScript II reverse transcriptase were used to reverse-transcribe TCRbeta-specific cDNA from roughly 0.55 ug total RNA. Construction of the TCRbeta libraries relied on three nested rounds of multiplex PCR, following a slightly modified ARM-PCR procedure. Multiplex TRBV1-TRBV30 forward primers and a Cbeta reverse primer were used in the first two PCR rounds, each of which was run for around 10 cycles. The public reads were reanalyzed by TCRdb: fastp trimming at Q25, MiXCR alignment, in-frame beta chains only. All rows with the same CDR3 protein become a single entry with the most common DNA and genes. The sample has 150,000 to 200,000 distinct CDR3 sequences on record, approximately 65% of them singletons. The leading ten clones occupy approximately 6.6% of the sample.

Blood RNA was extracted from unsorted whole blood using TRIzol reagent, and germline DNA was obtained with the DNeasy Blood & Tissue kit. Sequenced sample: peripheral blood. The receptor set was obtained from a woman aged 60-70 years with primary liver carcinoma and hepatitis B virus infection.

A word on this clonotype: This sequence may be a read error, since a much larger clone differs from it by one base. The genes are TRBV12-3 or TRBV12-4 and TRBJ1-5, with TRBD1 identical over 8 bases. The CDR3 length is 12 residues. CDR3 nucleotides: TGTGCCAGCGGTTTCGGGACAGGGCCCCAGCATTTT. Translated: CASGFGTGPQHF.

Remarks on this clonotype: The junction departs from germline at one end; a sequencing error may be responsible. The V and J genes are TRBV7-8 and TRBJ2-7; tentative D call: TRBD2 (5 bases). The CDR3 extends over 13 amino acids. Germline V gene lookup returns CDR1 SGHVS and CDR2 FQNEAQ. The DNA for the CDR3 is TGTGCCAGCAGCTCCCGGGGTAGAGGGAGAAAGAACTTC. Translating it yields CASSSRGRGRKNF.

This chain links TRBV5-1 with TRBJ1-1, with D unclear. The CDR3 has 15 amino acids. With 2 bases removed from V and 2 bases from J, the gap between germline ends came to 13 bases. Germline V gene lookup returns CDR1 SGHRS and CDR2 YFSETQ. The CDR3 coding sequence is TGCGCCAGCAGCTTCCGGCACGACGGAAACACTGAAGCTTTCTTT. Translated: CASSFRHDGNTEAFF.

This clonotype is a singleton in its sample. Compared with germline, one end of the junction differs, possibly owing to a read error. The V and J genes are TRBV5-6 and TRBJ1-3; no clear D. Germline V gives CDR1 SGHDT, CDR2 YYEEEE. The CDR3 totals 16 residues. CDR3 region: CARSFAGFIKENTIYF. CDR3 bases: TGTGCCAGAAGCTTTGCAGGCTTCATAAAAGAAAACACCATATATTTT.

With respect to this clonotype: Mismatch with germline at one junction end may stem from a read error. V gene TRBV11-2 combines with J gene TRBJ2-1, with D unclear. Germline CDR1 and CDR2: SGHAT and FQNNGV. This CDR3 is built from 15 residues. The CDR3 DNA follows: TGTCCCAGCAGCTTAGGTAGGGCGGCGGACAATGAGCAGTTCTTC. Residues: CPSSLGRAADNEQFF.

The chain recombines TRBV5-1 with TRBJ1-1; TRBD1 might be the D (6 bases). Germline-derived CDR1 and CDR2 are SGHRS and YFSETQ. The CDR3 runs to 15 residues. V lost 6 bases, J lost 5 bases, and 20 bases lay in between. The CDR3 region is CASNMFRGGGTEAFF. CDR3 sequence (DNA): TGCGCCAGCAACATGTTCAGGGGCGGCGGGACTGAAGCTTTCTTT. Combining the CDR3 with reference TRBV5-1 and TRBJ1-1 gives the whole variable domain KAGVTQTPRYLIKTRGQQVTLSCSPISGHRSVSWYQQTPGQGLQFLFEYFSETQRNKGNFPGRFSGRQFSNSRSEMNVSTLELGDSALYLCASNMFRGGGTEAFFGQGTRLTVV.

J is TRBJ1-2 and V is TRBV6-6; D perhaps matches TRBD1 (6 bases). This CDR3 has 14 residues. The V gene lost 5 bases and the J gene lost 2 bases, with 12 bases spanning the gap. The germline gives CDR1 MNHNY, CDR2 SVGAGI (reference sequence). The CDR3 protein is CASSPGAVNYGYTF. Here the CDR3 DNA reads TGTGCCAGCAGTCCGGGGGCTGTCAACTATGGCTACACCTTC.

This clonotype was recorded many times. This chain connects TRBV6-5 to TRBJ1-1; D might be TRBD1 (6 bases). The germline CDR1 and CDR2 sequences are MNHEY and SVGAGI. Trimming cost V 2 bases and J 1 base, with 8 bases left between them. CDR3 length: 14 residues. The CDR3 loop reads CASSYGGSNTEAFF. The CDR3 DNA reads as TGTGCCAGCAGTTACGGGGGCTCGAACACTGAAGCTTTCTTT.

Comment on this clonotype: The germline gene is not matched at one end of the junction; a read error may be the cause. The chain recombines TRBV4-1 with TRBJ2-4, with D perhaps TRBD1 or TRBD2 (5 bases each). The CDR3 sequence is 15 residues long. CDR1 and CDR2 (germline): MGHRA, YSYEKL. The CDR3 sequence is CASRQGEQESNTQYF. The CDR3 coding sequence is TGCGCCAGCCGCCAAGGGGAGCAGGAATCGAACACTCAGTACTTC.

V is TRBV6-4 and J is TRBJ1-1; D perhaps matches TRBD1 (6 bases). The germline gives CDR1 MRHNA, CDR2 SNTAGT. The CDR3 runs 15 residues. Trimming took 7 bases from V and 4 from J, leaving 19 bases between them. The CDR3 region has the DNA TGTGCCAGCAAGGAGTTTGCAGGGGAGAGCACTGAAGCTTTCTTT. It specifies CASKEFAGESTEAFF.

Note on this clonotype: The junction does not match germline at one end; this may be a read error. The chain carries TRBV28 and TRBJ2-7; D may correspond to TRBD1 or TRBD2 (6 bases each). The germline V gene has CDR1 MDHEN and CDR2 SYDVKM. The CDR3 has 14 amino acids. CDR3 nucleotides: TGTGTCAGCAGTTTGGGGGGCATCGCCTACGAGCAGTACTTC. As protein: CVSSLGGIAYEQYF.

In its sample, this clonotype was seen once. A read error may account for a junction end that differs from germline. The chain couples TRBV4-1 to TRBJ2-3; tentatively, D is TRBD2 (7 bases). Germline CDR1 and CDR2: MGHRA and YSYEKL. The CDR3 consists of 16 residues. The CDR3 protein is CANSQRGEGWSGTQYF. As DNA, the CDR3 is TGTGCCAACAGCCAAAGGGGGGAGGGATGGTCAGGTACGCAGTATTTT.

The chain carries TRBV29-1 and TRBJ2-3, with 7 nucleotides matching TRBD2. Looked up from germline, CDR1 is SQVTM and CDR2 is ANQGSEA. The length of the CDR3 is 14 residues. The CDR3 loop reads CRVSGRGFTDTQYF. The CDR3 nucleotides read TGCAGGGTGTCGGGGCGGGGGTTCACAGATACGCAGTATTTT.

This clonotype has a count of ten or more. This rearrangement joins TRBV7-9 to TRBJ2-7; 10 bases align to TRBD2. The CDR3 consists of 15 residues. Germline V gene data show CDR1 as SEHNR and CDR2 as FQNEAQ (reference sequence). The V segment lost 5 bases and the J segment 0 bases; nucleotides outside the gene matches: 4. The CDR3 loop reads CASSPLAGHSYEQYF. For the CDR3, the DNA is TGTGCCAGCAGCCCACTAGCGGGGCACTCCTACGAGCAGTACTTC.

As regards this clonotype: It is likely a read error, because the conserved phenylalanine at the end of the CDR3 is missing. The CDR3 is CASILDFGLGVYYEQFL. The CDR3 DNA follows: TGTGCCAGCATCTTAGATTTCGGCCTAGGTGTTTACTATGAGCAGTTCTTA. V and J are TRBV11-2 and TRBJ2-1; no clear D gene. The germline V gene has CDR1 SGHAT and CDR2 FQNNGV. CDR3 length equals 17 residues.

This clonotype was seen many times. The V call is TRBV7-8, the J call TRBJ2-1; 9 nucleotides align to TRBD2. Trimming cost V 3 bases and J 2 bases; bases outside gene matches: 5. Germline-derived CDR1 and CDR2 are SGHVS and FQNEAQ. This CDR3 comprises 16 residues. CDR3 region: CASSFLAGGTYNEQFF. The CDR3 nucleotides read TGTGCCAGCAGCTTCCTGGCGGGAGGGACCTACAATGAGCAGTTCTTC.

This clonotype has a handful of counts. The rearrangement links TRBV28 to TRBJ1-5, with D hard to call. V dropped 6 bases and J dropped 6 bases, with 12 bases sitting between them. The CDR3 sequence is 13 residues long. Germline lookup yields CDR1 MDHEN and CDR2 SYDVKM. DNA for the CDR3: TGTGCCAGCAGCCGCGCCGGGGTTCAGCCCCAGCATTTT. It specifies CASSRAGVQPQHF. Looking up the rest from reference TRBV28 and TRBJ1-5 gives the full variable domain: DVKVTQSSRYLVKRTGEKVFLECVQDMDHENMFWYRQDPGLGLRLIYFSYDVKMKEKGDIPEGYSVSREKKERFSLILESASTNQTSMYLCASSRAGVQPQHFGDGTRLSIL.

The rearrangement joins TRBV11-2 to TRBJ2-5; 8 bases fit TRBD1. Judging by the DNA end, TRBJ2-7 fits better; the J call may be wrong. Germline V CDR1 and CDR2: SGHAT, FQNNGV. The CDR3 is made up of 15 amino acids. In DNA, the CDR3 is TGTACCAACAGCGACCACGACAGGGGCGACTACGAGCAGTACTTC. Translated: CTNSDHDRGDYEQYF.

About this clonotype: This is likely a read error, given that the CDR3 carries no conserved phenylalanine or tryptophan at its end. The J gene is TRBJ2-1, the V gene TRBV11-2; TRBD1 aligns across 8 bases. The CDR3 spans 15 residues. Germline V gives CDR1 SGHAT, CDR2 FQNNGV. The DNA of the CDR3 is TGTGCCTGCAGGCTCTGGGGACAGGAGTACAATGAGCAGTTCTAC. It codes for CACRLWGQEYNEQFY.

In the case of this clonotype: Given the absence of the conserved phenylalanine or tryptophan at the CDR3 end, a read error is likely. The rearrangement uses TRBV14 and TRBJ1-6, with D perhaps TRBD1 (6 bases). This CDR3 has 15 amino acids. The germline V gene encodes CDR1 SGHDN and CDR2 FVKESK. V was cut by 2 bases and J by 6 bases, with 11 bases left in between. CDR3 sequence reads: CASSQYGQSNSPLHI. CDR3 DNA: TGTGCCAGCAGCCAATACGGACAGAGTAATTCACCCCTCCACATT.

A note on this clonotype: A read error may be the cause here, since a much bigger clone is one base away. J is TRBJ1-1 and V is TRBV5-5, with 8 bases that match TRBD1. V dropped 2 bases and J dropped 0; count of bases not matched to a gene: 3. The CDR3 totals 15 residues. Germline assignment: CDR1 SGHKS and CDR2 YYEKEE (reference sequence). The CDR3 DNA reads as TGTGCCAGCAGCTTCCGGGACAGGATGAACACTGAAGCTTTCTTT. Protein sequence: CASSFRDRMNTEAFF.